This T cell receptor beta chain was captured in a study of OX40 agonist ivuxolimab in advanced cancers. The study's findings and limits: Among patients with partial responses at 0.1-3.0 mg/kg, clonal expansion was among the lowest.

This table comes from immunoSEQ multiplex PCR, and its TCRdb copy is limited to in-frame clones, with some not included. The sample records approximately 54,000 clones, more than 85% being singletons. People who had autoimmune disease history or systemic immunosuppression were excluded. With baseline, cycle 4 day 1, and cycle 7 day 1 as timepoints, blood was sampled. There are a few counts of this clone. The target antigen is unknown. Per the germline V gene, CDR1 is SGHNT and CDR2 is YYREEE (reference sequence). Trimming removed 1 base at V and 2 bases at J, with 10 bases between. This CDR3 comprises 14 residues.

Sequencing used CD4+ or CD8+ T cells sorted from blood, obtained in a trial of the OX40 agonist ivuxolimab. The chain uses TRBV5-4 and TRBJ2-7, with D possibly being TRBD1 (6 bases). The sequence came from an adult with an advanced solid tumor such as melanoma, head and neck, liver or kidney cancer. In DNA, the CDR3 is TGTGCCAGCAGCTTGACAGGGTTCCCCTACGAGCAGTACTTC. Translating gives CASSLTGFPYEQYF.